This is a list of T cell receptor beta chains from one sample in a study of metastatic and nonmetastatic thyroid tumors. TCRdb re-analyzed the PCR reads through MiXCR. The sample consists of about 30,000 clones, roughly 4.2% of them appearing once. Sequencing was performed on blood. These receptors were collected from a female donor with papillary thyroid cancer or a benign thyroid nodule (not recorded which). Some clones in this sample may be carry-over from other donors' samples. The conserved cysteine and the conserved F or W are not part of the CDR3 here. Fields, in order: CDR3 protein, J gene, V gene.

CDR3: ASSSGGTNTGELF; J: TRBJ2-2; V: TRBV19
CDR3: ASRHAPGAIAEAF; J: TRBJ1-1; V: TRBV6-2/TRBV6-3
CDR3: ASSFFTYGYT; J: TRBJ1-2; V: TRBV28
CDR3: ARSFYDSGKVTYNEQF; J: TRBJ2-1; V: TRBV28
CDR3: ASSPRGLGSYEQY; J: TRBJ2-7; V: TRBV27
CDR3: ATSDPAQGGDDEQY; J: TRBJ2-7; V: TRBV24-1
CDR3: ASSRETGSTNEKLF; J: TRBJ1-4; V: TRBV3-1
CDR3: ASSDLRLAGETQY; J: TRBJ2-5; V: TRBV2
CDR3: ASSPEGNWDQPQH; J: TRBJ1-5; V: TRBV18
CDR3: AWTPQGWSYEQY; J: TRBJ2-7; V: TRBV30
CDR3: ASSTPGQAGREQY; J: TRBJ2-7; V: TRBV6-2/TRBV6-3
CDR3: ATEGAGNKTQH; J: TRBJ1-5; V: TRBV19
CDR3: ATSDSVVNTGELF; J: TRBJ2-2; V: TRBV24-1
CDR3: ASSLGDRGLPYEQY; J: TRBJ2-7; V: TRBV27
CDR3: SVLKGSSYNEQF; J: TRBJ2-1; V: TRBV29-1
CDR3: ASFLGWEDRTDTQY; J: TRBJ2-3; V: TRBV6-1
CDR3: ASSQPLGTGWSPLH; J: TRBJ1-6; V: TRBV6-2/TRBV6-3
CDR3: ASSLGTALGPTEAF; J: TRBJ1-1; V: TRBV11-2
CDR3: ASRPPPLGRETQY; J: TRBJ2-5; V: TRBV27
CDR3: AWSSGTYNSPLH; J: TRBJ1-6; V: TRBV30
CDR3: ATSGDRGEAF; J: TRBJ1-1; V: TRBV15
CDR3: SANGDTDTQY; J: TRBJ2-3; V: TRBV20-1
CDR3: ASSWGQGKTQY; J: TRBJ2-5; V: TRBV5-6